The 28 T cell receptor beta chains presented below share a single source sample, sequenced in a study of OX40 agonist ivuxolimab in advanced cancers. The method was immunoSEQ multiplex PCR; TCRdb's version includes in-frame clones alone and lacks a portion of them. The sample includes tens of thousands of clones, about 89% of them seen just once. Sequenced here: CD4+ or CD8+ T cells sorted from blood, sampled in a trial of the OX40 agonist ivuxolimab. The receptor set was obtained from an adult with an advanced solid tumor such as melanoma, head and neck, liver or kidney cancer.

Remarks on this clone: The sample carries other DNA sequences with the same CDR3. The chain links TRBV6-1 to TRBJ2-7, with D perhaps TRBD1 (6 bases). Germline V gene sequence: CDR1 MNHNS, CDR2 SASEGT. Deletions cut 3 bases from V and 3 bases from J, with 12 bases between. The CDR3 has 14 residues. The chain's CDR3 is CASSEIGQIYEQYF. The CDR3 DNA sequence: TGTGCCAGCAGTGAGATAGGACAGATCTACGAGCAGTACTTC.

The V call is TRBV7-9, the J call TRBJ2-5, with TRBD2 identical over 9 bases. The CDR3 is made up of 16 amino acids. Germline V gene data show CDR1 as SEHNR and CDR2 as FQNEAQ (reference sequence). Trimming removed 5 bases from V and 2 bases from J; junction bases left unmatched: 9. The CDR3 sequence: CASSQGAGGFQETQYF. The CDR3 DNA reads TGTGCCAGCAGCCAAGGGGCGGGGGGGTTTCAAGAGACCCAGTACTTC.

The V gene is TRBV7-2, the J gene TRBJ2-2; 7 positions agree with TRBD1. Losses at the gene ends were 5 bases for V and 0 bases for J; bases not matched to a gene: 3. The CDR3 spans 15 residues. Germline V lookup: CDR1 SGHTA, CDR2 FQGNSA. As DNA, the CDR3 is TGTGCCAGCAGCAGGGACAGCTCGAACACCGGGGAGCTGTTTTTT. This codes for CASSRDSSNTGELFF. Full variable domain (remainder filled in from reference TRBV7-2 and TRBJ2-2): GAGVSQSPSNKVTEKGKDVELRCDPISGHTALYWYRQSLGQGLEFLIYFQGNSAPDKSGLPSDRFSAERTGGSVSTLTIQRTQQEDSAVYLCASSRDSSNTGELFFGEGSRLTVL.

This chain connects TRBV7-9 to TRBJ1-2, with D maybe TRBD1 (6 bases). V was pared by 2 bases and J by 3 bases, with 13 bases between. CDR3 length: 15 residues. The germline V gene has CDR1 SEHNR and CDR2 FQNEAQ (reference sequence). The CDR3 region has the DNA TGTGCCAGCAGCTTATTATGGGGGCAGGACTATGGCTACACCTTC. Amino acid sequence: CASSLLWGQDYGYTF.

The chain employs TRBV5-1 and TRBJ2-7; D ambiguous. The CDR3 covers 14 residues. Trimming left V 2 bases short and J 0 bases short, with 9 bases between. Germline CDR1 reads SGHRS; CDR2 reads YFSETQ. In nucleotides, the CDR3 is TGCGCCAGCAGCTTAGAAGCGAGCTCCTACGAGCAGTACTTC. Protein product: CASSLEASSYEQYF.

The J gene is TRBJ2-1, the V gene TRBV7-3; 10 positions agree with TRBD2. The CDR3 length is 14 residues. With 1 base clipped from V and 9 bases from J, the junction kept 3 bases outside the gene matches. Germline V gives CDR1 SGHTA, CDR2 FQGTGA. CDR3 sequence (DNA): TGTGCCAGCAGCTTAAAGGGGACTAGCGTTGAGCAGTTCTTC. This sequence encodes CASSLKGTSVEQFF. Full variable domain (missing parts from reference TRBV7-3 and TRBJ2-1): GAGVSQTPSNKVTEKGKYVELRCDPISGHTALYWYRQSLGQGPEFLIYFQGTGAADDSGLPNDRFFAVRPEGSVSTLKIQRTERGDSAVYLCASSLKGTSVEQFFGPGTRLTVL.

The chain recombines TRBV6-6 with TRBJ1-5; D may be TRBD1 (5 bases). Germline V lookup: CDR1 MNHNY, CDR2 SVGAGI (reference sequence). The V and J ends lost 5 bases and 7 bases respectively, with 21 bases between them. The CDR3 length is 16 residues. In DNA form, the CDR3 reads TGTGCCAGCAGTCCCCCCGGGACCTACCAGGGACAGCCCCAGCATTTT. Its protein is CASSPPGTYQGQPQHF.

The chain recombines TRBV27 with TRBJ1-2; D is undetermined. The germline V and J ends were trimmed by 2 bases and 2 bases, with 12 bases remaining between them. Per the germline V gene, CDR1 is MNHEY and CDR2 is SMNVEV (reference sequence). This CDR3 is 15 amino acids long. CDR3 sequence: CASSLIPGRNYGYTF. The DNA for the CDR3 is TGTGCCAGCAGTTTAATACCTGGGAGGAACTATGGCTACACCTTC.

This chain connects TRBV28 to TRBJ1-1, with no clear D. CDR3 length equals 12 residues. Per germline, CDR1 MDHEN and CDR2 SYDVKM. V was trimmed by 7 bases and J by 1 base, leaving 7 bases between them. DNA for the CDR3: TGTGCCAGCAACATCGGGAACACTGAAGCTTTCTTT. It codes for CASNIGNTEAFF.

This chain links TRBV18 with TRBJ1-3, with TRBD1 matching 7 bases. CDR1 and CDR2 from the germline V gene are KGHSH and LQKENI. V lost 5 bases, J lost 1 base, and 11 bases stayed unmatched. The CDR3 consists of 17 residues. The DNA of the CDR3 is TGTGCCAGCTCAGCCGGGACAGATCCTACGTCTGGAAACACCATATATTTT. Amino acids: CASSAGTDPTSGNTIYF.

The chain combines TRBV2 with TRBJ1-2, with D possibly TRBD1 on 5 matching bases. The germline V gene encodes CDR1 SNHLY and CDR2 FYNNEI. This CDR3 has 15 residues. V was cut by 4 bases and J by 1 base, with 13 bases left in between. The CDR3 region has the DNA TGTGCCAGCAGTGGGAGTCAGGGCCTTAACTATGGCTACACCTTC. Its translation: CASSGSQGLNYGYTF.

CDR3 region: CASSGLSGTGGYEQYF. The CDR3 nucleotides read TGTGCCAGCAGCGGATTATCCGGGACAGGGGGCTACGAGCAGTACTTC. V gene TRBV7-9 combines with J gene TRBJ2-7, with 11 bases that match TRBD1. Per germline, CDR1 SEHNR and CDR2 FQNEAQ (reference sequence). The CDR3 extends over 16 amino acids. Unmatched junction bases numbered 9, after V lost 5 bases and J lost 3 bases.

The chain recombines TRBV28 with TRBJ1-5; tentatively, D is TRBD1 (5 bases). Germline V gives CDR1 MDHEN, CDR2 SYDVKM. CDR3 length: 14 amino acids. V was shortened by 5 bases and J by 5 bases, with 13 bases between the two germline ends. The CDR3 sequence: CASSPGRSDQPQHF. The CDR3 DNA reads TGTGCCAGCAGTCCGGGACGAAGCGATCAGCCCCAGCATTTT.

CDR3 in amino acids: CASRSTGFTGELFF. DNA for the CDR3: TGTGCCAGCAGATCCACCGGGTTCACCGGGGAGCTGTTTTTT. The rearrangement uses TRBV6-6 and TRBJ2-2; D is unclear. The CDR3 is 14 residues long. The V and J ends lost 6 bases and 4 bases respectively, with 12 bases between them. In germline, CDR1 is MNHNY, CDR2 SVGAGI (reference sequence).

V is TRBV6-5 and J is TRBJ1-1; D might be TRBD1 (5 bases). Trimming left V 2 bases short and J 4 bases short, with 11 bases between. CDR1 and CDR2 from the germline V gene are MNHEY and SVGAGI. This CDR3 spans 14 amino acids. Here the CDR3 DNA reads TGTGCCAGCAGTTACACTACGGGGGGCACTGAAGCTTTCTTT. Translated, it gives CASSYTTGGTEAFF.

The chain has TRBV20-1 and TRBJ2-3; unclear D gene. This CDR3 region has 11 residues. V was pared by 6 bases and J by 6 bases, with 10 bases between. Per the germline V gene, CDR1 is DFQATT and CDR2 is SNEGSKA (reference sequence). The CDR3 nucleotides read TGCAGTGCCGAGACTTTGGATACGCAGTATTTT. Residues: CSAETLDTQYF.

V is TRBV7-6 and J is TRBJ2-5; D not certain. Trimming took off 5 bases at V and 3 bases at J, with 19 bases between the two ends. This CDR3 region has 16 residues. Germline-derived CDR1 and CDR2 are SGHVS and FNYEAQ. CDR3 bases: TGTGCCAGCAGCCTGAACGACTTCCGGAGCGAAGAGACCCAGTACTTC. Residues: CASSLNDFRSEETQYF.

A word on this clone: One end of the junction is discordant with germline, which a read error may explain. The chain combines TRBV11-2 with TRBJ1-1; 9 bases are shared with TRBD1. Germline CDR1 SGHAT, CDR2 FQNNGV. The CDR3 covers 12 residues. Here the CDR3 reads CASSYNRQGGLF. CDR3 nucleotides: TGTGCCAGCAGCTACAACCGACAGGGGGGACTCTTT.

As regards this clone: The germline gene is not matched at one end of the junction; a read error may be the cause. CDR3 region: CASTLGGYNEQFF. The CDR3, as DNA: TGTGCCAGCACTTTAGGCGGCTACAATGAGCAGTTCTTC. The chain carries TRBV27 and TRBJ2-1; the D is unclear. This CDR3 has 13 residues. The germline CDR1 and CDR2 sequences are MNHEY and SMNVEV (reference sequence).

The chain links TRBV11-2 to TRBJ1-4; D not resolved. The CDR3 loop spans 13 amino acids. Germline V gene data show CDR1 as SGHAT and CDR2 as FQNNGV. Deletions cut 3 bases from V and 8 bases from J, with 10 bases between. The CDR3 loop reads CASSFTDEEKLFF. The CDR3 DNA is TGTGCCAGCAGCTTTACGGACGAGGAAAAACTGTTTTTT.

J is TRBJ1-2 and V is TRBV21-1. TRBV21-1 is given as a pseudogene. This CDR3 is built from 13 residues. CDR3 in amino acids: CASSRGSNIRYTF. CDR3 DNA sequence: TGTGCCAGCAGCAGGGGGAGCAACATTCGCTACACCTTC.

The chain has TRBV7-2 and TRBJ2-2; TRBD2 is a possible D gene (5 bases). Germline lookup yields CDR1 SGHTA and CDR2 FQGNSA. The V and J ends lost 0 bases and 7 bases respectively, with 15 bases between them. This CDR3 spans 16 amino acids. CDR3 residues: CASSLARVNGRGELFF. The CDR3 DNA reads as TGTGCCAGCAGCTTAGCGAGGGTAAATGGTCGCGGGGAGCTGTTTTTT.

The V and J genes are TRBV27 and TRBJ1-5; a weak D match, TRBD1 (6 bases). Deletions cut 7 bases from V and 7 bases from J, with 23 bases between. This CDR3 comprises 16 residues. The germline V gene has CDR1 MNHEY and CDR2 SMNVEV (reference sequence). The CDR3 reads CASTRERPGAGQPQHF. CDR3 nucleotide sequence: TGTGCCAGCACCCGGGAACGGCCGGGGGCAGGACAGCCCCAGCATTTT.

This rearrangement joins TRBV5-1 to TRBJ1-3, with TRBD1 matching over 8 bases. The V gene's germline CDR1 is SGHRS and CDR2 YFSETQ. This CDR3 has 17 amino acids. The V and J ends lost 4 bases and 0 bases, in that order; junction bases with no gene match: 9. CDR3 sequence: CASSLGQGGDSGNTIYF. The CDR3 DNA follows: TGCGCCAGCAGCCTCGGACAGGGTGGGGACTCTGGAAACACCATATATTTT.

The V and J genes are TRBV5-1 and TRBJ1-2; TRBD1 matches at 8 bases. The germline gives CDR1 SGHRS, CDR2 YFSETQ. The ends lost 0 bases at V and 4 bases at J; junction bases unmatched: 8. The CDR3 totals 16 residues. The CDR3 DNA reads TGCGCCAGCAGCTTGGGGGTCCAGGGGGCTACCTATGGCTACACCTTC. Amino acids: CASSLGVQGATYGYTF.

The gene calls are TRBV10-1 and TRBJ1-1, with 9 bases identical to TRBD1. CDR3 length: 13 residues. V gave up 6 bases and J gave up 4 bases; unmatched junction bases: 3. Germline-derived CDR1 and CDR2 are WNHNN and SYGVQD (reference sequence). For the CDR3, the DNA is TGCGCCAGCAGGAGGGGACAGGGCACTGAAGCTTTCTTT. Its translation: CASRRGQGTEAFF.

This sequence joins TRBV5-4 and TRBJ1-1, with 8 bases aligning to TRBD1. This CDR3 has 15 amino acids. CDR1 and CDR2 from the germline V gene are SGHNT and YYREEE (reference sequence). Trimming at V came to 3 bases and at J to 3 bases, leaving 7 bases not matched to a gene. The CDR3 is CASSSGQGGYTEAFF. In nucleotides, the CDR3 is TGTGCCAGCAGCTCCGGACAGGGTGGGTACACTGAAGCTTTCTTT.

This clone was seen just once. The V call is TRBV6-6, the J call TRBJ2-3; 9 bases are shared with TRBD2. The length of the CDR3 is 15 residues. The V gene end was trimmed by 6 bases and the J gene end by 5 bases; junction bases not matched to a gene: 9. The germline gives CDR1 MNHNY, CDR2 SVGAGI (reference sequence). This CDR3 reads CASRYLAGSEDTQYF. CDR3 coding DNA: TGTGCCAGCAGGTATCTAGCGGGGAGTGAAGATACGCAGTATTTT.